Listed here is a single TCR beta chain. Time point: newly diagnosed GD, antithyroid drugs for less than 3 months. There was RNA extracted from PBMCs, and the TCR library was made from it. Patients came from an endocrinology department in Xi'an, China. These data belong to a study of regulatory T cells in long-lasting Graves disease. TCR beta libraries were built with iRepertoire HTBI primers and Arm-PCR of CDR3 regions. Each CDR3 protein gets one entry after TCRdb re-called the multiplex PCR reads with MiXCR. The profile shows approximately 470,000 distinct CDR3 sequences, roughly 15% of them singletons. CDR1 is LNHDA and CDR2 is SQIVND in the germline V gene (reference sequence). Trimming pared 2 bases from V and 1 base from J, leaving 12 bases between. The CDR3 is 16 amino acids. The sample was also linked to a second study, of T cells in Graves' hyperthyroidism and ophthalmopathy.

The TCR sequence derives from a man in his forties or fifties with Graves disease. The starting material was peripheral blood mononuclear cells (PBMCs), obtained at new diagnosis, from a patient treated with antithyroid drugs. The chain links TRBV19 to TRBJ1-5, with D perhaps TRBD1 (5 bases). CDR3 DNA sequence: TGTGCCAGTAGTATAATTGGGGGGAACAGCAATCAGCCCCAGCATTTT. Its translation is CASSIIGGNSNQPQHF.